This section outlines one T cell receptor (beta chain) sequence together with its context. This clone showed up just a few times. Its recognized antigen is unknown. No clone much larger than this one lies a single base away; base qualities are absent. The entry originates in a study of memory CD4+ T cells and cytomegalovirus serostatus (dated by TCRdb to between 2019 and 2020). The study in broad terms: The cohort comprised 35 or so healthy Belgian adults, 9 CMV seropositive and 24 CMV seronegative. The study sequenced CD4+ memory TCRbeta repertoires of a Belgian cohort with known cytomegalovirus serostatus to replicate a published TCR-based CMV serostatus classifier. General study outcomes and caveats: Of about 180 previously reported CMV-associated TCRbeta sequences, approximately 64 appeared in the CD4+ memory repertoires, each in one to five individuals. CMV serostatus prediction reached a median bootstrapped AUC of approximately 0.96 with the original framework and about 0.93 with a US-trained random forest. Only CD4+CD45RO+ memory cells were sequenced, in contrast to the original study, in which naive and memory CD4+ and CD8+ populations were covered. The original-framework classifier achieved a median bootstrapped AUC of almost 0.97 with a 95% CI of 0.76-1.00 on the Belgian cohort. The results were interpreted as suggesting that the CMV-associated TCR signature is largely present in the CD4+ memory repertoire.

A FACSAria II was used to sort memory CD4+ T cells, defined as single viable CD3+CD4+CD8-CD45RO+ cells. To determine CMV serostatus, a Roche Elecsys assay was used that detects serum IgG against CMV pp150, pp28, p38 and p52. After the samples were thawed, total CD4+ T cells were enriched through positive selection using CD4 magnetic microbeads. The samples came from a different study that was designed specifically to examine the CD4+ T cell memory repertoire. Peripheral blood mononuclear cells were isolated and cryopreserved according to standard operating procedures, and serum was stored at -80 degrees C. The staining relied on CD3-PerCP (BW264/56), CD4-APC (RPA-T4), CD45RO-PE (UCHT1) and CD8-Pacific Orange (3B5) antibodies, and Sytox blue was used to exclude non-viable cells. The CDR3 contains 17 residues, cysteine and phenylalanine counted. Just CDR3 DNA is preserved here, 51 bases in frame from base 1.

The Quick-DNA Microprep Kit was used to extract genomic DNA from the sorted cells. Amplification of TCRbeta DNA was done with the immunoSEQ hsTCRbeta kit, following the protocol from the manufacturer. An Illumina MiSeq instrument was used to sequence the TCRbeta libraries. Turning to the authors' computational methods: After out-of-frame sequences were removed, 2,204,828 distinct TCRbeta sequences remained, averaging around 67,000 per individual. Two values were used to score each individual: the count of about 160 previously reported CMV-associated TCRbeta sequences and the total count of productive distinct TCRbeta sequences. A beta-binomial model was reimplemented in Python, and scikit-learn random forests with default parameters were trained on US cohort data. Classifier performance on the Belgian cohort was summarized as median AUC with percentile confidence intervals over 10,000 bootstrap iterations. In its TCRdb copy, this immuneACCESS table keeps in-frame sequences only and misses some clones. Where compared with another copy, unresolved V genes explain less than half of these, and the others have no known cause. V and J calls and clone size follow that table, whereas D and trimming were derived from the DNA. In this sample the table shows some 52,000 clones, roughly three quarters of which occur a single time. The ten largest clones capture 0.77% of the sample.

Sequencing was carried out using memory CD4+ T cells from blood. The sequence links TRBV21-1 to TRBJ1-2. TRBV21-1 is described as a pseudogene. The TCR was taken from an adult in good health and CMV-seronegative. Here is the DNA: TGTGCCAGCAGCAAAGTGACATCGGGCCAAGACCCCTATGGCTACACCTTC. It is translated as CASSKVTSGQDPYGYTF.